The rows below give T cell receptor beta chains drawn from one sample of a study of tumor-infiltrating lymphocytes in primary liver carcinoma. TCRdb itself ran the multiplex PCR reads through MiXCR, one entry per CDR3 protein. The repertoire holds fewer than 400,000 distinct CDR3 sequences, with 50% to 75% as singletons. The sample taken for sequencing was peripheral blood. The receptors stem from a woman in her 30s with primary liver carcinoma and hepatitis B virus infection. The CDR3 runs from the conserved cysteine through the conserved F or W. Each record gives: J gene, D gene, V gene, clone size, CDR3 protein, CDR3 DNA. D genes are given only for firm matches. A clone size is listed for some rows: how often the clone was seen (once, few, many), or a class if it is expanded.

>TRBJ1-4|TRBD1|TRBV5-8|-
CASSSGQATNEKLFF
TGTGCCAGCAGCTCCGGACAGGCAACTAATGAAAAACTGTTTTTT
>TRBJ2-1|-|TRBV14|few
CASSPIKGGAYNEQFF
TGTGCCAGCAGCCCAATCAAGGGGGGAGCCTACAATGAGCAGTTCTTC
>TRBJ2-5|-|TRBV11-3|-
CASSLAARQETQYF
TGTGCCAGCAGTTTAGCCGCCCGCCAAGAGACCCAGTACTTC
>TRBJ2-5|TRBD2|TRBV5-6|many
CASSLGSGRAFFETQYF
TGTGCCAGCAGCTTGGGCAGCGGGAGGGCCTTTTTTGAGACCCAGTACTTC
>TRBJ2-1|-|TRBV7-8|-
CASSPRDYPNEQFF
TGTGCCAGCAGCCCCCGGGATTACCCCAATGAGCAGTTCTTC
>TRBJ2-3|TRBD2|TRBV4-2|-
CASSQVWSTSGRFTDTQYF
TGTGCCAGCAGCCAAGTTTGGTCTACTAGCGGGAGGTTCACAGATACGCAGTATTTT
>TRBJ1-4|TRBD1|TRBV12-3/TRBV12-4|-
CARDRLGELFF
TGTGCCAGGGACAGGCTGGGGGAACTGTTTTTT
>TRBJ2-1|TRBD2|TRBV11-3|-
CASNAGTSGRSGQFF
TGTGCCAGCAACGCCGGGACCAGCGGGAGGTCGGGGCAGTTCTTC
>TRBJ2-7|-|TRBV11-3|-
CASSHIGIGTYEQCF
TGTGCCAGCAGCCATATCGGGATCGGAACCTACGAGCAGTGCTTC
>TRBJ2-2|TRBD2|TRBV2|once
CASSVLAGDPGELFF
TGTGCCAGCAGTGTTCTAGCGGGAGATCCCGGGGAGCTGTTTTTT
>TRBJ1-1|-|TRBV11-2|-
CASSSSGNARNTEAFF
TGTGCCAGCAGCTCCTCTGGAAATGCCCGGAACACTGAAGCTTTCTTT
>TRBJ2-7|-|TRBV28|-
CASSGPGRNEQYF
TGTGCCAGCAGTGGACCGGGCAGGAACGAGCAGTACTTC
>TRBJ1-2|TRBD1|TRBV11-2|-
CASSLEQGLCCYTF
TGTGCCAGCAGCTTGGAACAGGGGCTCTGTTGCTACACCTTC
>TRBJ2-1|-|TRBV4-3|few
CASSRIGLSYNEQFF
TGCGCCAGCAGCCGAATAGGGCTATCCTACAATGAGCAGTTCTTC
>TRBJ2-7|TRBD2|TRBV11-3|many
CASSLSGSGYEQYF
TGTGCCAGCAGCTTAAGCGGGAGTGGGTACGAGCAGTACTTC
>TRBJ2-5|-|TRBV6-1|-
CASGTGEAQYF
TGTGCCAGCGGGACTGGGGAGGCCCAGTACTTC
>TRBJ2-4|-|TRBV13|once
CASSGGGGNIQYF
TGTGCCAGCAGCGGGGGCGGTGGGAACATTCAGTACTTC
>TRBJ2-1|TRBD2|TRBV7-9|few
CASSPGLAGRSYNEQFF
TGTGCCAGCAGCCCAGGACTAGCGGGAAGGTCCTACAATGAGCAGTTCTTC
>TRBJ1-2|-|TRBV18|few
CASSPEGYGYTF
TGTGCCAGCTCACCTGAGGGCTATGGCTACACCTTC
>TRBJ2-7|TRBD2|TRBV29-1|many
CSVASGSRLYEQYF
TGCAGCGTCGCTAGCGGGAGCCGCCTCTACGAGCAGTACTTC
>TRBJ2-4|TRBD1|TRBV11-2|-
CARSRSGTGGAKNIQCF
TGTGCCAGGAGCCGTTCCGGGACAGGGGGAGCCAAAAACATTCAGTGCTTC
>TRBJ2-3|-|TRBV10-1|-
CASSEGGTDTQYF
TGCGCCAGCAGTGAGGGGGGCACAGATACGCAGTATTTT
>TRBJ2-3|-|TRBV11-2|-
CASNIGGGGDTQYF
TGTGCCAGCAACATAGGCGGGGGCGGGGATACGCAGTATTTT
>TRBJ2-7|-|TRBV12-3/TRBV12-4|many
CASSSGTGSSYEQYF
TGTGCCAGCAGTTCCGGGACGGGGAGCTCCTACGAGCAGTACTTC
>TRBJ2-5|TRBD1|TRBV10-2|-
CASSECTGVQETQYF
TGCGCCAGCAGTGAGTGTACAGGGGTTCAAGAGACCCAGTACTTC
>TRBJ2-3|-|TRBV7-9|few
CASSLNSADTQYF
TGTGCCAGCAGCTTAAATAGTGCAGATACGCAGTATTTT